The present T cell receptor beta chain was sequenced within a study of T-cell reconstitution after alpha-beta-depleted transplantation in children. The TCRbeta library incorporated unique molecular identifiers. TCRdb re-derived calls from the PCR reads in MiXCR, one entry per CDR3 protein. The data hold about 870,000 distinct CDR3 sequences, with around 15% observed a single time. This clonotype showed up many times. The antigen is unknown. Study-level findings and limits: After one year, T-cell counts and TCRbeta diversity mostly came from new T cells.

The CDR3 has 12 amino acids. V dropped 1 base and J dropped 5 bases, with 6 bases sitting between them. The chain is built from TRBV12-3 or TRBV12-4 and TRBJ2-7, with D unresolved. The sequence was obtained from a male patient under 18 who had a stem cell transplant for acute lymphoblastic leukemia, so the T cells may come from the graft donor. Source: PBMCs, mostly from graft donor cells, taken 360 days after TCRalphabeta/CD19-depleted stem cell transplant. CDR3 bases: TGTGCCAGCAGTTTAGGCGGAAACGAGCAGTACTTC. It is translated as CASSLGGNEQYF.